Listed below are T cell receptor beta chains from one sample, sequenced in a study of blood T cell repertoires in COVID-19. Only in-frame clones appear in the TCRdb table, and some are missing; sequencing was by immunoSEQ multiplex PCR. The sample consists of some 210,000 clones, 81% of them appearing once. Sequencing was done on a sample of PBMCs or T cells enriched from blood (not recorded which). Receptor source: a woman in her 50s with acute COVID-19. CDR3s include the opening cysteine and the closing phenylalanine or tryptophan. Each record gives: D gene, J gene, V gene, clone size, CDR3 protein, CDR3 DNA. The D gene is left open where the match is weak. The size of a clone is reported for some rows only, either as once, few or many, or as a class for expanded clones.

- TRBJ2-2 TRBV27 - CASTNRALGTGELFF TGTGCCAGCACTAACAGGGCTCTGGGTACCGGGGAGCTGTTTTTT
TRBD2 TRBJ2-7 TRBV5-1 once CASSLGASGAYEQYF TGCGCCAGCAGCTTGGGGGCTAGCGGAGCCTACGAGCAGTACTTC
- TRBJ2-5 TRBV5-1 - CASSLGGRIQETQYF TGCGCCAGCAGCTTGGGGGGGCGAATCCAAGAGACCCAGTACTTC
- TRBJ1-2 TRBV11-3 few CASSSQGSAGAYGYTF TGTGCCAGCAGCTCCCAGGGTTCGGCAGGGGCCTATGGCTACACCTTC
TRBD1 TRBJ1-6 TRBV19 - CASSRGQVNSPLHF TGTGCCAGTAGTAGGGGACAGGTGAATTCACCCCTCCACTTT
TRBD2 TRBJ2-7 TRBV3-1/TRBV3-2 - CASSHRTSGGSRSSYEQYF TGTGCCAGCAGCCACCGGACTAGCGGGGGTTCCCGAAGCTCCTACGAGCAGTACTTC
TRBD1 TRBJ2-7 TRBV29-1 - CSAVVGTGVNYEQYF TGCAGCGCCGTGGTGGGGACAGGCGTTAACTACGAGCAGTACTTC
TRBD1 TRBJ1-2 TRBV4-3 - CASSQDAHILTGRTYGYTF TGCGCCAGCAGCCAAGATGCCCATATCTTGACAGGGCGAACCTATGGCTACACCTTC
- TRBJ2-7 TRBV6-2/TRBV6-3 - CASSQYRALSYEQYF TGTGCCAGCAGCCAATACAGGGCCCTCTCCTACGAGCAGTACTTC
TRBD1 TRBJ1-2 TRBV5-4 - CASSLVQGRQGGYTF TGTGCCAGCAGCTTGGTACAGGGGAGACAGGGCGGCTACACCTTC
TRBD2 TRBJ2-7 TRBV7-2 - CASSKTQRLAGGNEQYF TGTGCCAGCAGCAAGACTCAACGGCTAGCGGGGGGTAACGAGCAGTACTTC
TRBD1 TRBJ2-7 TRBV4-3 - CASSQLTGVAYEQYF TGCGCCAGCAGCCAGCTTACAGGGGTGGCCTACGAGCAGTACTTC
TRBD2 TRBJ2-7 TRBV7-9 - CASSAPLAGRTYEQYF TGTGCCAGCAGCGCGCCCCTAGCGGGAAGAACCTACGAGCAGTACTTC
- TRBJ1-3 TRBV19 - CAPNLGPSEGNTIYF TGTGCCCCGAATCTCGGCCCGTCGGAGGGAAACACCATATATTTT
TRBD1 TRBJ1-1 TRBV11-1 - CASSSTGTAKAFF TGTGCCAGCAGCTCAACCGGGACAGCTAAAGCTTTCTTT